This record concerns one T cell receptor (beta chain) sequence. Its antigen is not identified. This likely comes from a read error, as the CDR3 has no conserved phenylalanine or tryptophan at its end. The data stem from a study of tumor-infiltrating lymphocytes in primary liver carcinoma. Study-wide results and limits: Found in all five tumor regions were only about 7-24% of top clones. Reduced overlap was seen in tumor-adjacent and tumor-blood pairs versus tumor region pairs.

This CDR3 is built from 16 residues. V was shortened by 7 bases and J by 2 bases, with 24 bases between the two germline ends. Germline CDR1 SQVTM, CDR2 ANQGSEA. Each 20-30 mg portion of unsorted bulk tissue served as the source for co-extraction of RNA and DNA. Donors were untreated and chronically infected with HBV. The authors made TCR beta cDNA from 400 to 550 ng total RNA with a constant-region primer. Each TCR beta library was derived from three nested multiplex PCR rounds that employed slightly modified ARM-PCR. Each of the first two PCR rounds ran approximately 9 cycles with TRBV1-TRBV30 forward and C-beta reverse primers. MiXCR was run by TCRdb on the multiplex PCR reads, yielding one entry per CDR3 protein. The repertoire holds roughly 200,000 distinct CDR3 sequences, with around four fifths as singletons.

Sequencing used tumor tissue from primary liver carcinoma. The genes are TRBV29-1 and TRBJ2-7, with TRBD2 as a possible D gene (5 bases). The sequence was collected from a middle-aged man with primary liver carcinoma and hepatitis B virus infection. CDR3 sequence (DNA): TGCAGCGCCATGACATCTGGGAGCGGCACCCCCTACGAGCAGTACATC. The encoded protein is CSAMTSGSGTPYEQYI.